This TCR beta chain was sequenced during a study of shared clonotypes between healthy human individuals. This CDR3 spans 18 amino acids. It was CD45RO-negative cells, positively selected for CCR7, that made up naive CD8 cells, with terminally differentiated effector memory CD45RA+ cells excluded. Here immunoSEQ multiplex PCR was the method, and the copy in TCRdb shows in-frame clones only, minus some. The sample lists about 820,000 clones; about 91% were seen once. This sequence joins TRBV12-1 and TRBJ2-3. TRBV12-1 is labeled a pseudogene. Sequenced sample: naive CD8+ T cells sorted from blood. This clonotype was sampled from a man aged 25 to 45 in good health. CDR3 DNA sequence: TGTGCCAGCAGCTTTGACGTTCGGGGCTTCGCTAGCACAGATACGCAGTATTTT. Translation gives CASSFDVRGFASTDTQYF.